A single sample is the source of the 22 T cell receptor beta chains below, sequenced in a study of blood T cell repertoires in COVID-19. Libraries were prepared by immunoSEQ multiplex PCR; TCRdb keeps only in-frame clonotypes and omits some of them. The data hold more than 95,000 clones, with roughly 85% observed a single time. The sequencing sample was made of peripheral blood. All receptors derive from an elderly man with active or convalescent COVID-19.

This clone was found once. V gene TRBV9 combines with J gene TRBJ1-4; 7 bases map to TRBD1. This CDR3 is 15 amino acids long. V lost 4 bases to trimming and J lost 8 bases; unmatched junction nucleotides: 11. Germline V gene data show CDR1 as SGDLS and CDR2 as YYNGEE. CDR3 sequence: CASSPRTGMGEKLFF. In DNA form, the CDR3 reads TGTGCCAGCAGCCCGCGGACAGGAATGGGGGAAAAACTGTTTTTT.

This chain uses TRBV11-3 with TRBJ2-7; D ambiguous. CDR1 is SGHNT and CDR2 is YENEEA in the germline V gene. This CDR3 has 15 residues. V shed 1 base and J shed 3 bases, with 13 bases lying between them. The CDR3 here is CASSLVAHTDYEQYF. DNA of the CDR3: TGTGCCAGCAGCTTAGTAGCTCACACGGACTACGAGCAGTACTTC.

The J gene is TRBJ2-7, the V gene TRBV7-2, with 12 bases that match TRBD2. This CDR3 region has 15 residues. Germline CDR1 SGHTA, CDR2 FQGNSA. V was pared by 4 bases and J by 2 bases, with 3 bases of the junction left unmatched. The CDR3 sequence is CASSSGLAGTYEQYF. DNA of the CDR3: TGTGCCAGCAGCTCCGGACTAGCGGGAACCTACGAGCAGTACTTC.

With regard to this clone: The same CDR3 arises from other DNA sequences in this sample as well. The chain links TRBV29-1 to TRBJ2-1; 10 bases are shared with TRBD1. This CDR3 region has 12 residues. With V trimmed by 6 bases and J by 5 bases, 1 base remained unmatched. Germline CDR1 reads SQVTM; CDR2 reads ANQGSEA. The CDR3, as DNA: TGCAGCGTGGGACAGGGGAACAATGAGCAGTTCTTC. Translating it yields CSVGQGNNEQFF.

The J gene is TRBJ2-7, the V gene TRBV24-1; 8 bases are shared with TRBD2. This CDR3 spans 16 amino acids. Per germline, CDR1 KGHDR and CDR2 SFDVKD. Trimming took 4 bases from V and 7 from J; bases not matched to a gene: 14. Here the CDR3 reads CATSDPAGGAGGEQYF. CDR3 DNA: TGTGCCACCAGTGACCCCGCGGGGGGTGCGGGGGGTGAGCAGTACTTC.

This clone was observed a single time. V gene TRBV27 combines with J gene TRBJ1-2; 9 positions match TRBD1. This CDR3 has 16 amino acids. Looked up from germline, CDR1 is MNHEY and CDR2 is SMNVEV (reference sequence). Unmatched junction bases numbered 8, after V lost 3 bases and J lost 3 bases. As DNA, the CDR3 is TGTGCCAGCAGTTTGGGACAGGGCGAATTTCACTATGGCTACACCTTC. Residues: CASSLGQGEFHYGYTF.

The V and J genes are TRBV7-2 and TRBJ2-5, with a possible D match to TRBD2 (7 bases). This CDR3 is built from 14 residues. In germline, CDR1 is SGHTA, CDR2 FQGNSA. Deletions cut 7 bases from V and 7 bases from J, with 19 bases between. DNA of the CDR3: TGTGCCAGCACTCTAGGGGGGGGGAGCGGGACCCAGTACTTC. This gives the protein CASTLGGGSGTQYF.

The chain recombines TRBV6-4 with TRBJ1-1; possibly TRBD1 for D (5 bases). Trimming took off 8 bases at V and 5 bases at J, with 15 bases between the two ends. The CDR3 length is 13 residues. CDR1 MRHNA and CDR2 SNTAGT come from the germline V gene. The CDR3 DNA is TGTGCCAGCCCCAATGGGGGGATGACTGAAGCTTTCTTT. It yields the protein CASPNGGMTEAFF.

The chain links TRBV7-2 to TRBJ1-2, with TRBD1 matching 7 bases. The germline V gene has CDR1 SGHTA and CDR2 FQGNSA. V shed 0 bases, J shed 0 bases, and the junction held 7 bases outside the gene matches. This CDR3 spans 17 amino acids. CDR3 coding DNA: TGTGCCAGCAGCTTAGCTGGAGGGGGCCGTTCTAACTATGGCTACACCTTC. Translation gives CASSLAGGGRSNYGYTF.

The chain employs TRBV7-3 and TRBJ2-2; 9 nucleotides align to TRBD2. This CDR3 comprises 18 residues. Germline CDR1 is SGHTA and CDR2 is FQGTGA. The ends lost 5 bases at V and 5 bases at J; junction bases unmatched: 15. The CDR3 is CASSTRAIAGAGTGELFF. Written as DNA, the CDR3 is TGTGCCAGCAGCACTAGAGCTATAGCGGGAGCGGGTACCGGGGAGCTGTTTTTT.

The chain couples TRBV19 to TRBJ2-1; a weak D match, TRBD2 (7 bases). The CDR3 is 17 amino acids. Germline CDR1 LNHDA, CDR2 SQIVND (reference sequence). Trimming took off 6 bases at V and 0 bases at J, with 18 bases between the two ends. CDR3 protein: CASRKGGGLASYNEQFF. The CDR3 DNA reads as TGTGCCAGTAGGAAAGGGGGGGGCTTGGCCTCCTACAATGAGCAGTTCTTC.

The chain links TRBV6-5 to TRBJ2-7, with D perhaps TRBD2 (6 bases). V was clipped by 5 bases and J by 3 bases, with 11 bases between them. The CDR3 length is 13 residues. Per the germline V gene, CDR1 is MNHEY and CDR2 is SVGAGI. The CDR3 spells CASSTLGGYEQYF. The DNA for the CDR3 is TGTGCCAGCAGTACTCTCGGGGGCTACGAGCAGTACTTC.

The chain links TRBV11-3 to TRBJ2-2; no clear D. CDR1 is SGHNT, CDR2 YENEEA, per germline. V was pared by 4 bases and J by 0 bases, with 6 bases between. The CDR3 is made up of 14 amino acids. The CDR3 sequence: CASSSATNTGELFF. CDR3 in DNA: TGTGCCAGCAGCTCCGCGACGAACACCGGGGAGCTGTTTTTT.

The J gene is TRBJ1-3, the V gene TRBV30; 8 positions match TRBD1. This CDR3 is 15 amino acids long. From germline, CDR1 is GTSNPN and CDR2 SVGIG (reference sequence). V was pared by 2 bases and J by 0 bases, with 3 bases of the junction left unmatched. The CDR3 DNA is TGTGCCTGGAGTCGGACAGGGTCCTCTGGAAACACCATATATTTT. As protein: CAWSRTGSSGNTIYF. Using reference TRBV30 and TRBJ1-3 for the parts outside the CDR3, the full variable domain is SQTIHQWPATLVQPVGSPLSLECTVEGTSNPNLYWYRQAAGRGLQLLFYSVGIGQISSEVPQNLSASRPQDRQFILSSKKLLLSDSGFYLCAWSRTGSSGNTIYFGEGSWLTVV.

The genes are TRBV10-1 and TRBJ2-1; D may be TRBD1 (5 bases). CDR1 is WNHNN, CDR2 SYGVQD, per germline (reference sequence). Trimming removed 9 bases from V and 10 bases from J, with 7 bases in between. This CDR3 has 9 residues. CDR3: CARPGEQFF. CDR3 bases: TGCGCCAGGCCAGGGGAGCAGTTCTTC.

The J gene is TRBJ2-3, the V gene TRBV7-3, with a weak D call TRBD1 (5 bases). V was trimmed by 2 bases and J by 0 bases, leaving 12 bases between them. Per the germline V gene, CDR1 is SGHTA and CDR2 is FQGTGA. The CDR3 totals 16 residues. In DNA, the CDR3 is TGTGCCAGCAGCTTATCGATTGCAGGGAGCACAGATACGCAGTATTTT. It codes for CASSLSIAGSTDTQYF.

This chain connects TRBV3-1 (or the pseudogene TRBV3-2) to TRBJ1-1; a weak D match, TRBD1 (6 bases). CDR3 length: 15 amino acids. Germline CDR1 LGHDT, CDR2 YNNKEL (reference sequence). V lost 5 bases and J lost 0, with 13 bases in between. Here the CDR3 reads CASSMYRVMNTEAFF. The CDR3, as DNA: TGTGCCAGCAGCATGTACAGGGTCATGAACACTGAAGCTTTCTTT.

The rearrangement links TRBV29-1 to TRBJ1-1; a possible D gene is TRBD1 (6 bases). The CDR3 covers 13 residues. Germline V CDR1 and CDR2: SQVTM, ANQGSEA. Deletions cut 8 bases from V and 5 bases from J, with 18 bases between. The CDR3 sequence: CSPGRGEWTEAFF. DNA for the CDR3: TGCAGCCCCGGCAGGGGAGAGTGGACTGAAGCTTTCTTT.

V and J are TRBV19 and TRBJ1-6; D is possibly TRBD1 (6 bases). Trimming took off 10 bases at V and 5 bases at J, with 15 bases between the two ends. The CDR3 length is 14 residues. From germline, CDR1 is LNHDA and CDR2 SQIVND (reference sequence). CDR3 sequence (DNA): TGTGCCACCCAGTCACGGACAGATAATTCACCCCTCCACTTT. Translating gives CATQSRTDNSPLHF.

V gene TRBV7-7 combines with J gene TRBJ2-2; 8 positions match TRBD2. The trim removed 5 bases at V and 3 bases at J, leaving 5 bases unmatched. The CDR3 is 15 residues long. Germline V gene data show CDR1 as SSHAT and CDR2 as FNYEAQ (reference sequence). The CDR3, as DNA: TGTGCCAGCAGCAAAAGCGGGGGACACACCGGGGAGCTGTTTTTT. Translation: CASSKSGGHTGELFF.

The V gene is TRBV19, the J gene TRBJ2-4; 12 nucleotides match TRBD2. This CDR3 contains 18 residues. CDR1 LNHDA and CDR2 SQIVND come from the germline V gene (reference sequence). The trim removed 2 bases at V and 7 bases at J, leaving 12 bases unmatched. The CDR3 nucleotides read TGTGCCAGTAGTATACCCCTAGCGGGGGGGAGAGGGGTTAACATTCAGTACTTC. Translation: CASSIPLAGGRGVNIQYF.

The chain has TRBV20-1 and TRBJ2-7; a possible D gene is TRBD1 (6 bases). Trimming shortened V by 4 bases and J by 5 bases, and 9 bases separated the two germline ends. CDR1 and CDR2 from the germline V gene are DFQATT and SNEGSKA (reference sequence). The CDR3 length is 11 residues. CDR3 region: CSATGDHEQYF. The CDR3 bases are TGCAGTGCTACAGGGGATCACGAGCAGTACTTC.